These 10 T cell receptor beta chains originate from one sample sequenced in a study of blood T cell repertoires in COVID-19. The assay was immunoSEQ multiplex PCR, and TCRdb's table has in-frame clones only and misses some. The data show approximately 30,000 clones, approximately 89% seen once. The material sequenced was peripheral blood. These receptors originate from a human donor in a cohort sampled during active COVID-19.

The chain uses TRBV7-2 and TRBJ2-3; 8 nucleotides agree with TRBD1. Germline V CDR1 and CDR2: SGHTA, FQGNSA. Trimming removed 5 bases from V and 1 base from J; junction bases left unmatched: 2. The CDR3 covers 14 residues. This chain's CDR3 is CASSQTGGTDTQYF. The DNA for the CDR3 is TGTGCCAGCAGCCAGACAGGGGGCACAGATACGCAGTATTTT.

The J gene is TRBJ1-4, the V gene TRBV7-9, with 9 bases fitting TRBD1. Germline V gives CDR1 SEHNR, CDR2 FQNEAQ (reference sequence). CDR3 length equals 15 residues. Trimming cost V 5 bases and J 8 bases; bases outside gene matches: 9. The CDR3 DNA is TGTGCCAGCAGCCTCCGACAGGGGGAAGGCGAAAAACTGTTTTTT. It codes for CASSLRQGEGEKLFF.

This clone has a handful of counts. This sequence joins TRBV7-9 and TRBJ2-7; TRBD1 aligns across 8 bases. CDR1 and CDR2 from the germline V gene are SEHNR and FQNEAQ (reference sequence). J was trimmed by 0 bases and V by 5 bases; bases with no gene match: 3. The CDR3 extends over 14 amino acids. This chain's CDR3 is CASSPQGGSYEQYF. The CDR3 nucleotides are TGTGCCAGCAGCCCACAGGGGGGCTCCTACGAGCAGTACTTC.

The chain uses TRBV4-3 and TRBJ2-2, with 7 bases lining up with TRBD1. J lost 6 bases, V lost 1 base, and 5 bases had no gene match. The CDR3 covers 15 residues. CDR1 and CDR2 from the germline V gene are LGHNA and YSLEER. In DNA, the CDR3 is TGCGCCAGCAGCCAAGTTCCAGGGGGACCCGGGGAGCTGTTTTTT. Protein: CASSQVPGGPGELFF.

This chain connects TRBV7-8 to TRBJ1-1, with D possibly being TRBD1 (5 bases). The V gene lost 1 base and the J gene lost 4 bases, with 10 bases spanning the gap. This CDR3 contains 14 residues. The germline V gene encodes CDR1 SGHVS and CDR2 FQNEAQ. CDR3 bases: TGTGCCAGCAGCTTAGTAGGGAGGGGCACTGAAGCTTTCTTT. Encoded protein: CASSLVGRGTEAFF.

The rearrangement links TRBV7-9 to TRBJ1-4; D might be TRBD1 (5 bases). The V gene's germline CDR1 is SEHNR and CDR2 FQNEAQ (reference sequence). V lost 6 bases, J lost 7 bases, and 12 bases lay in between. There are 13 residues in the CDR3. The CDR3: CASRQSGGEKLFF. The CDR3 bases are TGTGCCAGCAGACAGTCCGGGGGTGAAAAACTGTTTTTT. Filled out from reference TRBV7-9 and TRBJ1-4, the complete variable domain reads DTGVSQNPRHKITKRGQNVTFRCDPISEHNRLYWYRQTLGQGPEFLTYFQNEAQLEKSRLLSDRFSAERPKGSFSTLEIQRTEQGDSAMYLCASRQSGGEKLFFGSGTQLSVL.

The chain links TRBV15 to TRBJ1-3; D not certain. Trimming removed 0 bases from V and 0 bases from J, with 6 bases in between. This CDR3 spans 15 amino acids. Germline lookup yields CDR1 LNHNV and CDR2 YYDKDF (reference sequence). CDR3 region: CATSRDTSSGNTIYF. The CDR3 DNA sequence: TGTGCCACCAGCAGAGACACAAGCTCTGGAAACACCATATATTTT.

This clone was observed a few times. The J gene is TRBJ2-7, the V gene TRBV7-2, with TRBD1 matching over 10 bases. The CDR3 has 15 amino acids. V lost 5 bases, J lost 4 bases, and 8 bases stayed unmatched. CDR1 and CDR2 (germline): SGHTA, FQGNSA. The CDR3, as DNA: TGTGCCAGCAGCATAAAAGGACAGGGGGTATACGAGCAGTACTTC. Its protein product is CASSIKGQGVYEQYF. The whole variable domain, filled in from reference TRBV7-2 and TRBJ2-7, reads GAGVSQSPSNKVTEKGKDVELRCDPISGHTALYWYRQSLGQGLEFLIYFQGNSAPDKSGLPSDRFSAERTGGSVSTLTIQRTQQEDSAVYLCASSIKGQGVYEQYFGPGTRLTVT.

The chain employs TRBV5-6 and TRBJ1-1; a weak D match, TRBD1 (5 bases). This CDR3 region has 15 residues. The V gene's germline CDR1 is SGHDT and CDR2 YYEEEE. V was trimmed by 2 bases and J by 2 bases, leaving 13 bases between them. The CDR3 coding sequence is TGTGCCAGCAGCTTAGACCCCAGGGCAAACACTGAAGCTTTCTTT. Translating it yields CASSLDPRANTEAFF.

This clone appeared a single time. This chain connects TRBV9 to TRBJ1-6; D call uncertain. CDR1 and CDR2 (germline): SGDLS, YYNGEE. Trimming removed 0 bases from V and 5 bases from J, with 3 bases in between. The CDR3 is 13 amino acids. The CDR3 loop is CASSVAHNSPLHF. The CDR3 DNA reads TGTGCCAGCAGCGTAGCTCATAATTCACCCCTCCACTTT.